This T cell receptor beta chain stems from a study of cytomegalovirus exposure and HLA in healthy donors. The sample holds a few counts of this clone. PCR involved 60 Vbeta and 13 Jbeta primers. The protocol was immunoSEQ multiplex PCR, while the TCRdb copy is restricted to in-frame clones and leaves out a portion. The table has 200,000 to 300,000 clones, 82% seen once. In germline, CDR1 is SSHAT, CDR2 FNYEAQ (reference sequence). The CDR3 length is 13 residues. Trimming cost V 5 bases and J 0 bases; bases outside gene matches: 1. This TCR came from a woman aged 40 to 55 in good health and CMV-seropositive. This rearrangement joins TRBV7-7 to TRBJ2-7, with 7 bases identical to TRBD1. The sample comprised PBMCs. DNA for the CDR3: TGTGCCAGCAGCAGGGACAGCTCCTACGAGCAGTACTTC. Residues: CASSRDSSYEQYF.